This TCR beta chain came from a study of T cell responses to AZD1222 COVID-19 vaccine. Study-level results: Two AZD1222 administrations were followed by greater Spike-specific TCR breadth and depth.

TCRdb keeps only in-frame clones here, not all; method: immunoSEQ multiplex PCR. Seen here are about 200,000 clones, more than 90% observed once, and the top ten hold 3.6%. The CDR3 has 16 residues. Per the germline V gene, CDR1 is KGHSH and CDR2 is LQKENI. Trimming pared 3 bases from V and 5 bases from J, leaving 20 bases between. For this clone: Its antigen is still unknown.

This clonotype originated in an adult who received the MenACWY meningococcal vaccine as a control. The sample here was peripheral blood, taken 28 days after the second dose of the MenACWY control vaccine. The gene calls are TRBV18 and TRBJ2-7; D might be TRBD1 (5 bases). The CDR3 region is CASSPPGPFTGHEQYF. The CDR3 nucleotides are TGTGCCAGCTCACCCCCCGGGCCCTTTACAGGTCACGAGCAGTACTTC.